This T cell receptor (beta chain) derives from a study of vaccination and CD4 T cells after COVID-19 (dated by TCRdb to about 2022). About the investigation overall: SARS-CoV-2 positivity had been established in the convalescent patients by nasal swab PCR, and mild disease was recorded in roughly 9 of these patients and severe disease in one. Six males and four females were included in the convalescent cohort, with two Hispanic individuals, seven Caucasians, two Asians and one multiracial person represented. Two doses of either the Pfizer-BioNTech BNT162b2 vaccine (n=8) or the Moderna mRNA-1273 vaccine (n=2) were administered to participants. Post-COVID blood samples were collected from convalescent patients a median of approximately 100 days after diagnosis, with a range of about 30 to 161 days. Post-vaccine blood samples were taken a median of about 70 days after the second vaccine dose, with a range of roughly 13 to 250 days. A few convalescent patients gave samples both early after vaccination (day 14) and late after vaccination (days 161 to 241). Overlapping spike peptide pools from SARS-CoV-2 and from the common cold coronaviruses HCoV-NL63, HCoV-OC43 and HCoV-229E were used as culture stimuli. Control cultures received a CEFX viral epitope pool as the positive control, an HIV-1 Nef peptide pool as the negative control, or no peptide. In roughly 11 COVID-19 convalescent patients and a handful of infection-naive healthy vaccine recipients, the spike-specific CD4+ TCR repertoire before mRNA vaccination was compared with the repertoire after mRNA vaccination. The research as a whole found: Of the vaccine-specific clones in convalescent patients, 304 of 307, or nearly all, reacted only to SARS-CoV-2 spike and did not cross-react with common cold coronaviruses. Only a relatively small number of convalescent patients were included in the study, and early timepoints following natural infection were not analyzed. Although the median number of SARS-CoV-2-reactive clonotypes went up from 21 after infection to 30 to 45 after vaccination, the increase was not significant. In convalescent patients, a median roughly 87% of post-vaccine SARS-CoV-2-reactive clones were detected only after vaccination, and vaccine-specific priming was suggested by this finding.

In light of the paper, this sample's time point label describes: late sampling 161 to 241 days after vaccination in a few convalescent patients. Per the publication, the treatment or condition label means: roughly 11-day PBMC culture with coronavirus spike peptide pools or control peptides (ViraFEST assay). The study used the ViraFEST assay, which expanded antigen-specific T cells with peptide pools and then identified expanded clonotypes by TCR sequencing. The convalescent patients' positive SARS-CoV-2 PCR tests were from March to December 2020, which was before the Alpha, Beta and Delta variants emerged in the United States. Each well held 2.2 million or so PBMCs cultured in IMDM containing roughly 5.5% human AB serum and roughly 10 IU/ml IL-2, with around 9.7 ug/ml peptide pools added. On days 3 and 7, half of the culture medium was replaced with fresh IL-2-containing medium. After about 11 days of culture, CD4+ T cells were isolated by negative selection using the EasySep CD4+ T cell isolation kit. Ficoll-Paque Plus gradient centrifugation was used to isolate PBMCs from whole blood, and the isolated PBMCs were then either used fresh or cryopreserved at -140C. In general, triplicate wells were set up for every culture condition.

The method was PCR. TCR sequencing of DNA from cultured CD4+ T cells used the Oncomine TCR Beta short-read assay at the Johns Hopkins FTIC core. The QIAamp micro DNA kit was used to extract genomic DNA from the cultured CD4+ T cells. Oncomine TCR Beta libraries from cultured CD4+ T cells were pooled with unique dual indexes and sequenced on an Illumina iSeq 100. In the original analysis: Non-productive sequences were removed, and CDR3s not starting with C, not ending with F or W, or shorter than 7 amino acids were discarded. The MANAFEST web application was used to identify antigen-specific clonotypes by comparing peptide-stimulated wells against reference wells and other culture wells. An FDR below 0.05, an odds ratio above 5, and a productive frequency above 0.1% in at least two of three replicate wells were required for clones to be considered positive. A clonotype was classed as cross-reactive if the clonotype showed significant expansion both in SARS-CoV-2 spike wells and in at least one common cold coronavirus spike condition. Levenshtein distances (stringdist) and unrooted phylogenetic trees (ape) in R version 3.6.1 were used to assess CDR3 homology. TCRdb's own reprocessing of the public reads used fastp at Q25 and MiXCR and kept productive beta chains. When rows share a CDR3 protein, they turn into one entry using the most common DNA and genes. TCRdb's processing, not the study's, gives the V and J calls here. In this sample the table shows under 20,000 distinct CDR3 sequences, less than 60% of which occur a single time. The ten most abundant clones make up approximately 17% of the sample.

This clonotype was detected a few times. Its antigen specificity is not known. Per-base quality was not reported, and no clone a single base away is much larger than it. The clonotype comes from a human donor who had recovered from COVID-19. Here the sequenced sample was CD4+ T cells from blood, cultured in vitro, taken about 7 months after SARS-CoV-2 vaccination.

The DNA reads as follows: TGCAGTGCTAAGTTGGGTAGTGGGGAGTCGAGGTTTAATTCACCCCTCCACTTT. This gives the protein CSAKLGSGESRFNSPLHF. The rearrangement joined TRBV20-1 to TRBJ1-6; no D gene call is confident. The CDR3 numbers 18 residues from cysteine through phenylalanine. Of the read, only the CDR3 DNA is kept; its 54 bases are in frame from base 1. Per the germline V gene (reference sequence), DFQATT is the CDR1 and SNEGSKA is the CDR2. V drops 4 bases and J drops 6 bases, leaving 25 bases in between.